This TCR beta chain came from a study of shared clonotypes between healthy human individuals. The overall study: Each donor contributed plates that comprised three CD4 naive, three CD4 memory, two CD8 naive and one CD8 memory.

With regard to this clone: Its antigen is unidentified.

A CD45RA-negative memory subset and a CD45RA+ naive subset were separated from the CD4+ cells. This CDR3 region has 14 residues. Trimming took 5 bases from V and 4 from J, leaving 14 bases between them. Germline V gives CDR1 SGHTA, CDR2 FQGNSA. Study-wide results and caveats: Non-shared clonotypes showed lower generation probabilities than clonotypes common to all four donors.

Genomic DNA belonging to each subset was distributed in equal measure over several immunoSEQ plates. Repertoires were generated with immunoSEQ multiplex PCR, while TCRdb's copy carries only in-frame clones and drops some. Seen here are approximately 2,000,000 clones, 80% to 95% observed once, and the top ten hold 0.37%. The sample consisted of naive CD4+ T cells from PBMCs. Stated subset: CD45RA+ positively selected. The chain links TRBV7-2 to TRBJ2-5; D remains unclear. This receptor was taken from a man aged 18 to 29 in good health. Some clones in this sample may be carry-over from other donors' samples. In nucleotides, the CDR3 is TGTGCCAGCAGCCCCGCTAGATTTGTAGAGACCCAGTACTTC. Translating gives CASSPARFVETQYF.